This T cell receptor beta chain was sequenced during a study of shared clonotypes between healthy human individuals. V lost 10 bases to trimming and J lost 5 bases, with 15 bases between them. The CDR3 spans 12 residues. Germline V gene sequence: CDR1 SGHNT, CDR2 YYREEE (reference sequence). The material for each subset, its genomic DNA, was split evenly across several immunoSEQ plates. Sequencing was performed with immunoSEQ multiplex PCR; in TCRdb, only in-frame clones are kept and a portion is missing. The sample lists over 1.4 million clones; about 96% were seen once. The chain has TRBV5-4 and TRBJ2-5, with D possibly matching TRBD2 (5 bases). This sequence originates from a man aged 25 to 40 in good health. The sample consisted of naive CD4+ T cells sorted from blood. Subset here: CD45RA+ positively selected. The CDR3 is CAGGEGGETQYF. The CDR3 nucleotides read TGTGCCGGAGGTGAGGGTGGTGAGACCCAGTACTTC.